The clone carrying this TCR beta chain has more than one count but fewer than ten. What it binds is not known. Trimming took 10 bases from V and 8 from J; bases not matched to a gene: 9. In germline, CDR1 is MNHEY, CDR2 SMNVEV (reference sequence). The CDR3 length is 14 residues. Each sorted population was over 98% pure. All of the isolated RNA was reverse transcribed, so expressed TCRB transcripts were sequenced. This table comes from immunoSEQ multiplex PCR, and its TCRdb copy is limited to in-frame clones, with some not included. The table has more than 300,000 clones, roughly an eighth seen once. This sample stems from a study of beta chain features in type 1 diabetes. Study-level points and caveats: When Type 1 diabetes patients were examined, their TCRB CDR3s proved moderately but significantly shorter in all four CD4+ subsets. Possibly, sequencing cDNA over-represented cells that had high TCR expression levels.

The sample consisted of naive CD4+ T cells from blood. This TCR came from a man between 18 and 29 years old in good health. The rearrangement uses TRBV27 and TRBJ1-4, with 11 bases lining up with TRBD1. The CDR3, as DNA: TGTGCCACCCAGGACAGGGGGCGAGGGGAAAAACTGTTTTTT. Translating gives CATQDRGRGEKLFF. The complete variable domain, with remaining parts taken from reference TRBV27 and TRBJ1-4, reads EAQVTQNPRYLITVTGKKLTVTCSQNMNHEYMSWYRQDPGLGLRQIYYSMNVEVTDKGDVPEGYKVSRKEKRNFPLILESPSPNQTSLYFCATQDRGRGEKLFFGSGTQLSVL.